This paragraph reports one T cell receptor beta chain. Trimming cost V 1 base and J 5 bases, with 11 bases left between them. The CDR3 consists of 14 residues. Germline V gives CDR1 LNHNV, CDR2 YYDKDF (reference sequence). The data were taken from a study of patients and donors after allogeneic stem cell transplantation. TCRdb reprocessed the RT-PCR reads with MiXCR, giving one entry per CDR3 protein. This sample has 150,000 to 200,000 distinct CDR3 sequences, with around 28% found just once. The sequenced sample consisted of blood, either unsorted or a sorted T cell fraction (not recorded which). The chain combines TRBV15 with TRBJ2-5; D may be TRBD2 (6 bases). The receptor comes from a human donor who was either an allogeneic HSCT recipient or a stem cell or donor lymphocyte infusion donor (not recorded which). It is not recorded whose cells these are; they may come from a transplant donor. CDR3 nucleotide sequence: TGTGCCACCAGCAGAGCACCAGGAGGGGAGACCCAGTACTTC. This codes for CATSRAPGGETQYF.